This entry is about one T cell receptor beta chain. Its antigen is not known. The entry originates in a study of cytomegalovirus exposure and HLA in healthy donors. 60 Vbeta and 13 Jbeta primers were used in PCR. Clones were sequenced by immunoSEQ multiplex PCR, and TCRdb holds only the in-frame ones, with some missing. The sample shows around 65,000 clones, around 62% of them seen only once. Study-wide results and limits: Reportedly, cytomegalovirus status was diagnosed with high sensitivity and specificity. Most TCR beta V segments were productive about 87% or about 30% of the time in an earlier analysis.

The receptor's source is a man aged 25-40 years in good health and CMV-seronegative. The specimen sequenced was PBMCs.

CDR3 loop: CASSPLVQETQYF. CDR3 bases: TGTGCCAGCAGCCCACTAGTCCAAGAGACCCAGTACTTC. V usage is TRBV4-2 and J usage is TRBJ2-5; D possibly corresponds to TRBD2 (5 bases). Germline lookup yields CDR1 LGHNA and CDR2 YNFKEQ. Between the trimmed V and J ends, which lost 4 bases and 1 base, there was a span of 7 bases. The CDR3 length is 13 residues.